Below are 32 T cell receptor beta chains sequenced from a single sample in a study of blood T cell repertoires in COVID-19. The protocol was immunoSEQ multiplex PCR, while the TCRdb copy is restricted to in-frame clones and leaves out a portion. The table includes about 190,000 clones, about four fifths detected once. Source material: PBMCs or T cells enriched from blood (not recorded which). The receptors were sampled from a woman aged 25-40 years who had recovered from COVID-19.

The chain combines TRBV4-1 with TRBJ2-1; perhaps TRBD2 as D (6 bases). The V and J ends lost 0 bases and 2 bases respectively, with 17 bases between them. CDR3 length: 18 residues. Germline V gene sequence: CDR1 MGHRA, CDR2 YSYEKL. The CDR3 nucleotides read TGCGCCAGCAGCCAAGAAGGAGGGGCATTAGCTGCCTACAATGAGCAGTTCTTC. Translated, it gives CASSQEGGALAAYNEQFF.

This sequence joins TRBV4-1 and TRBJ1-1, with TRBD1 as a possible D gene (6 bases). The V end was cut by 3 bases, the J end by 1 base, with 18 bases between. The germline V gene encodes CDR1 MGHRA and CDR2 YSYEKL. The CDR3 has 17 residues. The CDR3 protein is CASSQGALQQPNTEAFF. CDR3 in DNA: TGCGCCAGCAGCCAGGGGGCCCTACAACAACCGAACACTGAAGCTTTCTTT.

This chain connects TRBV5-1 to TRBJ1-1; D ambiguous. This CDR3 is 13 amino acids long. V lost 4 bases and J 2 bases, leaving 9 bases between the germline ends. Germline loops: CDR1 SGHRS, CDR2 YFSETQ. The CDR3 protein is CASSPRGNTEAFF. For the CDR3, the DNA is TGCGCCAGCAGCCCGAGAGGTAACACTGAAGCTTTCTTT.

The gene calls are TRBV5-1 and TRBJ2-5; 11 bases are a match to TRBD2. CDR3 length: 17 amino acids. Germline V gene sequence: CDR1 SGHRS, CDR2 YFSETQ. Trimming at V came to 4 bases and at J to 3 bases, leaving 11 bases not matched to a gene. The CDR3 region is CASSPTRGTSGKETQYF. Here the CDR3 DNA reads TGCGCCAGCAGCCCTACTAGGGGGACTAGCGGAAAAGAGACCCAGTACTTC.

Comments on this clone: The junction and the germline gene differ at one end; a read error may be behind it. J is TRBJ2-5 and V is TRBV7-7; the D is unclear. Germline V gene data show CDR1 as SSHAT and CDR2 as FNYEAQ (reference sequence). The length of the CDR3 is 14 residues. DNA of the CDR3: TGTGCTAGCAGCATGCACGGGTACCAAGAGACCCAGTACTTC. Protein sequence: CASSMHGYQETQYF.

The J gene is TRBJ1-1, the V gene TRBV11-2, with 7 bases that match TRBD1. The J segment lost 1 base and the V segment lost 4 bases, leaving 3 bases of the junction unmatched. This CDR3 contains 14 residues. Germline loops: CDR1 SGHAT, CDR2 FQNNGV. CDR3 sequence: CASSSNRGNTEAFF. CDR3 coding DNA: TGTGCCAGCAGCTCGAACAGGGGGAACACTGAAGCTTTCTTT. Looking up the rest from reference TRBV11-2 and TRBJ1-1 gives the full variable domain: EAGVAQSPRYKIIEKRQSVAFWCNPISGHATLYWYQQILGQGPKLLIQFQNNGVVDDSQLPKDRFSAERLKGVDSTLKIQPAKLEDSAVYLCASSSNRGNTEAFFGQGTRLTVV.

The chain joins TRBV2 to TRBJ1-4; 7 bases agree with TRBD1. Germline V CDR1 and CDR2: SNHLY, FYNNEI. The CDR3 runs 14 residues. The trim removed 6 bases at V and 2 bases at J, leaving 3 bases unmatched. CDR3 DNA sequence: TGTGCCAGCAGCGACAGGGCCACTAATGAAAAACTGTTTTTT. Its translation is CASSDRATNEKLFF.

The chain is built from TRBV24-1 and TRBJ2-3, with 8 nucleotides matching TRBD2. This CDR3 has 15 amino acids. J gave up 2 bases and V 11 bases, and 11 bases lay outside the gene matches. Germline values: CDR1 KGHDR, CDR2 SFDVKD. The CDR3 coding sequence is TGTGCCATCGGGGGGGGCGGACAGTACACAGATACGCAGTATTTT. Translated, it gives CAIGGGGQYTDTQYF.

The rearrangement links TRBV7-2 to TRBJ2-7, with a weak D call TRBD2 (6 bases). CDR1 is SGHTA and CDR2 is FQGNSA in the germline V gene. The CDR3 consists of 14 residues. Trimming left V 3 bases short and J 0 bases short, with 9 bases between. The CDR3 DNA follows: TGTGCCAGCAGCTTTGGAGGGAGCTCCTACGAGCAGTACTTC. Protein product: CASSFGGSSYEQYF.

The V call is TRBV28, the J call TRBJ2-5; 7 bases line up with TRBD2. This CDR3 spans 15 amino acids. Germline CDR1 reads MDHEN; CDR2 reads SYDVKM. The trim removed 4 bases at V and 3 bases at J, leaving 8 bases unmatched. This chain's CDR3 is CASSSPGEGKETQYF. The CDR3 coding sequence is TGTGCCAGCAGTTCCCCGGGGGAGGGTAAAGAGACCCAGTACTTC.

V gene TRBV5-4 combines with J gene TRBJ2-1, with 7 bases identical to TRBD1. The V gene end was trimmed by 4 bases and the J gene end by 5 bases; junction bases not matched to a gene: 3. The CDR3 covers 13 residues. Per germline, CDR1 SGHNT and CDR2 YYREEE (reference sequence). In nucleotides, the CDR3 is TGTGCCAGCAGCCCAGGACAGGACAATGAGCAGTTCTTC. Its translation: CASSPGQDNEQFF.

This clone was seen a few times. V and J are TRBV28 and TRBJ2-1; a weak D match, TRBD2 (5 bases). Trimming cost V 5 bases and J 9 bases, with 14 bases left between them. The CDR3 sequence is 13 residues long. Germline-derived CDR1 and CDR2 are MDHEN and SYDVKM. The CDR3 here is CASSPRPEGEQFF. CDR3 DNA sequence: TGTGCCAGCAGTCCCCGCCCCGAGGGTGAGCAGTTCTTC.

This clone was detected once. The chain couples TRBV15 to TRBJ2-3; D not certain. V was shortened by 1 base and J by 1 base, with 9 bases between the two germline ends. CDR3 size: 15 residues. CDR1 LNHNV and CDR2 YYDKDF come from the germline V gene (reference sequence). The CDR3 coding sequence is TGTGCCACCAGCAGAGCCGTGGCGGGCACAGATACGCAGTATTTT. This codes for CATSRAVAGTDTQYF.

This clone came up once. Here the CDR3 DNA reads TGCGCCAGCAGCCTAGGGGACAGCGGGAGTGAGCAGTTCTTC. It is translated as CASSLGDSGSEQFF. This sequence joins TRBV5-1 and TRBJ2-1; tentatively, D is TRBD2 (8 bases). The CDR3 spans 14 residues. The V gene's germline CDR1 is SGHRS and CDR2 YFSETQ. V was shortened by 4 bases and J by 9 bases, with 17 bases between the two germline ends. Together with reference TRBV5-1 and TRBJ2-1, the CDR3 gives the full variable domain: KAGVTQTPRYLIKTRGQQVTLSCSPISGHRSVSWYQQTPGQGLQFLFEYFSETQRNKGNFPGRFSGRQFSNSRSEMNVSTLELGDSALYLCASSLGDSGSEQFFGPGTRLTVL.

J is TRBJ2-2 and V is TRBV5-6; 9 bases are a match to TRBD1. Germline values: CDR1 SGHDT, CDR2 YYEEEE. CDR3 length: 15 residues. The V and J ends lost 4 bases and 5 bases, in that order; junction bases with no gene match: 6. CDR3 DNA: TGTGCCAGCAGCAAGGACAGGGGTTTTACCGGGGAGCTGTTTTTT. Its translation is CASSKDRGFTGELFF.

The chain has TRBV7-9 and TRBJ1-5; 9 nucleotides match TRBD1. Germline V gene lookup returns CDR1 SEHNR and CDR2 FQNEAQ (reference sequence). The CDR3 totals 17 residues. J lost 7 bases, V lost 3 bases, and 13 bases had no gene match. CDR3 loop: CASSFGTGTFFRQPQHF. The CDR3 bases are TGTGCCAGCAGCTTCGGGACAGGGACCTTTTTTAGACAGCCCCAGCATTTT.

The chain has TRBV11-3 and TRBJ2-3; 8 bases align to TRBD2. The CDR3 runs 16 residues. After removal of 1 base from V and 4 bases from J, the junction contained 7 bases not matched to a gene. Per germline, CDR1 SGHNT and CDR2 YENEEA. The CDR3 spells CASSLGTGRAPDTQYF. In DNA form, the CDR3 reads TGTGCCAGCAGCTTAGGGACCGGGAGGGCCCCAGATACGCAGTATTTT.

The chain carries TRBV27 and TRBJ2-1; D not certain. V shed 7 bases and J shed 6 bases, with 19 bases lying between them. Germline CDR1 is MNHEY and CDR2 is SMNVEV (reference sequence). The CDR3 totals 15 residues. The CDR3 sequence: CASTRLGPRSNEQFF. Written as DNA, the CDR3 is TGTGCCAGCACCCGGTTAGGTCCGAGGAGCAATGAGCAGTTCTTC.

The chain uses TRBV9 and TRBJ1-3, with 8 bases fitting TRBD1. Germline loops: CDR1 SGDLS, CDR2 YYNGEE. The V and J ends lost 0 bases and 6 bases, in that order; junction bases with no gene match: 11. CDR3 length equals 17 residues. The CDR3 sequence: CASSVASFPGQANTIYF. The CDR3 DNA reads TGTGCCAGCAGCGTAGCGTCTTTCCCGGGACAGGCAAACACCATATATTTT.

The chain has TRBV7-3 and TRBJ2-1, with TRBD2 matching over 14 bases. The CDR3 extends over 16 amino acids. The germline gives CDR1 SGHTA, CDR2 FQGTGA. J was trimmed by 7 bases and V by 5 bases; bases with no gene match: 7. The CDR3 nucleotides are TGTGCCAGCAGCCCCCCGGGACTAGCGGGAGCTAATGAGCAGTTCTTC. Amino acids: CASSPPGLAGANEQFF.

The rearrangement uses TRBV7-3 and TRBJ1-3; D unclear. This CDR3 region has 13 residues. Trimming left V 5 bases short and J 5 bases short, with 10 bases between. Germline lookup yields CDR1 SGHTA and CDR2 FQGTGA. The CDR3 coding sequence is TGTGCCAGCAGCCCCGCGGCAAGAAACACCATATATTTT. This translates into CASSPAARNTIYF.

With regard to this clone: Relative to the germline gene, one junction end is altered; a read error may explain this. This chain connects TRBV7-7 to TRBJ2-3, with no clear D. CDR1 is SSHAT and CDR2 is FNYEAQ in the germline V gene (reference sequence). This CDR3 is built from 13 residues. The CDR3: CASSLVRTDTQYF. CDR3 DNA sequence: TGTGCTAGCAGCTTAGTACGGACAGATACGCAGTATTTT.

V gene TRBV27 combines with J gene TRBJ1-1; 9 nucleotides agree with TRBD1. Germline loops: CDR1 MNHEY, CDR2 SMNVEV (reference sequence). The CDR3 covers 15 residues. With 6 bases clipped from V and 4 bases from J, the junction kept 9 bases outside the gene matches. The CDR3 spells CASSSTGQGITEAFF. As DNA, the CDR3 is TGTGCCAGCAGCTCCACGGGACAGGGAATCACTGAAGCTTTCTTT.

The gene calls are TRBV5-8 and TRBJ1-3; 7 bases agree with TRBD1. This CDR3 has 16 residues. Trimming at V came to 5 bases and at J to 4 bases, leaving 12 bases not matched to a gene. Per germline, CDR1 SGHTS and CDR2 YDEGEE. CDR3 sequence (DNA): TGTGCCAGCAGTCACGAACGACAGGGCCGCGGAAACACCATATATTTT. This codes for CASSHERQGRGNTIYF. Full variable domain (remainder filled in from reference TRBV5-8 and TRBJ1-3): EAGVTQSPTHLIKTRGQQATLRCSPISGHTSVYWYQQALGLGLQFLLWYDEGEERNRGNFPPRFSGRQFPNYSSELNVNALELEDSALYLCASSHERQGRGNTIYFGEGSWLTVV.

The V call is TRBV5-1, the J call TRBJ1-2; TRBD1 matches at 7 bases. Per the germline V gene, CDR1 is SGHRS and CDR2 is YFSETQ. J lost 2 bases, V lost 5 bases, and 9 bases had no gene match. The CDR3 totals 15 residues. This chain's CDR3 is CASSSGDRVNYGYTF. The DNA for the CDR3 is TGCGCCAGCAGTTCCGGAGACAGGGTGAACTATGGCTACACCTTC.

V usage is TRBV7-8 and J usage is TRBJ1-2, with D possibly matching TRBD1 (5 bases). V lost 5 bases and J 4 bases, leaving 20 bases between the germline ends. CDR3 length: 16 amino acids. Germline assignment: CDR1 SGHVS and CDR2 FQNEAQ. The CDR3 nucleotides are TGTGCCAGCAGCCGGACAATAAACTCAGCCATCTATGGCTACACCTTC. It codes for CASSRTINSAIYGYTF. Filled out from reference TRBV7-8 and TRBJ1-2, the complete variable domain reads GAGVSQSPRYKVAKRGQDVALRCDPISGHVSLFWYQQALGQGPEFLTYFQNEAQLDKSGLPSDRFFAERPEGSVSTLKIQRTQQEDSAVYLCASSRTINSAIYGYTFGSGTRLTVV.

J is TRBJ1-1 and V is TRBV10-2, with D possibly TRBD1 on 5 matching bases. Trimming stripped 6 bases from V and 4 bases from J, with 15 bases between. Germline CDR1 WSHSY, CDR2 SAAADI. This CDR3 is 14 amino acids long. The CDR3 DNA follows: TGCGCCAGCAGCAAGTTGGGGGGGTCCACTGAAGCTTTCTTT. This codes for CASSKLGGSTEAFF.

The gene calls are TRBV14 and TRBJ1-6; weak D call: TRBD1 (6 bases). This CDR3 is built from 15 residues. Trimming removed 1 base from V and 7 bases from J, with 11 bases in between. In germline, CDR1 is SGHDN, CDR2 FVKESK. Here the CDR3 DNA reads TGTGCCAGCAGCCAAGTGGGGGGGCTCAATTCACCCCTCCACTTT. Translated: CASSQVGGLNSPLHF.

The chain has TRBV19 and TRBJ2-1; 13 bases are shared with TRBD2. V was clipped by 6 bases and J by 7 bases; unmatched bases: 0. Per germline, CDR1 LNHDA and CDR2 SQIVND (reference sequence). There are 13 residues in the CDR3. CDR3 nucleotides: TGTGCCAGTAGGGGACTAGCGGGGAATGAGCAGTTCTTC. Its protein product is CASRGLAGNEQFF.

The chain couples TRBV5-4 to TRBJ2-3; 8 bases align to TRBD2. The germline CDR1 and CDR2 sequences are SGHNT and YYREEE (reference sequence). J gave up 4 bases and V 0 bases, and 4 bases lay outside the gene matches. The CDR3 spans 15 residues. The CDR3 sequence: CASSLAGLVSDTQYF. In DNA, the CDR3 is TGTGCCAGCAGCTTGGCGGGACTAGTTTCAGATACGCAGTATTTT.

The count of this clone is one. Other DNA sequences within the sample encode an identical CDR3. The V and J genes are TRBV3-1 (or the pseudogene TRBV3-2) and TRBJ2-1; 8 bases are a match to TRBD2. CDR1 is LGHDT and CDR2 is YNNKEL in the germline V gene (reference sequence). J lost 2 bases, V lost 1 base, and 1 base had no gene match. The CDR3 consists of 15 residues. CDR3 sequence (DNA): TGTGCCAGCAGCCAAGCTAGCGGGCCCTACAATGAGCAGTTCTTC. Its protein is CASSQASGPYNEQFF.

The genes are TRBV27 and TRBJ1-4; 9 nucleotides align to TRBD1. CDR3 size: 15 residues. V shed 6 bases, J shed 6 bases, and the junction held 8 bases outside the gene matches. Per germline, CDR1 MNHEY and CDR2 SMNVEV (reference sequence). CDR3 loop: CASSDFDRGDEKLFF. For the CDR3, the DNA is TGTGCCAGCAGCGATTTCGACAGGGGGGATGAAAAACTGTTTTTT. The full variable domain, with the rest looked up from reference TRBV27 and TRBJ1-4, is EAQVTQNPRYLITVTGKKLTVTCSQNMNHEYMSWYRQDPGLGLRQIYYSMNVEVTDKGDVPEGYKVSRKEKRNFPLILESPSPNQTSLYFCASSDFDRGDEKLFFGSGTQLSVL.